These 13 T cell receptor beta chains were all obtained from the same sample, sequenced in a study of blood T cell repertoires in COVID-19. This table comes from immunoSEQ multiplex PCR, and its TCRdb copy is limited to in-frame clones, with some not included. The profile shows over 200,000 clones, around 80% of them singletons. The sample taken for sequencing was peripheral blood. These receptors all stem from a middle-aged man who had recovered from COVID-19.

The V gene is TRBV5-1, the J gene TRBJ2-7, with 7 bases matching TRBD2. V was clipped by 4 bases and J by 1 base; unmatched bases: 11. The germline V gene encodes CDR1 SGHRS and CDR2 YFSETQ. The CDR3 length is 16 residues. CDR3 protein: CASSRDRTRGSYEQYF. The DNA of the CDR3 is TGCGCCAGCAGCCGCGATCGGACTAGAGGATCCTACGAGCAGTACTTC. Supplemented by reference TRBV5-1 and TRBJ2-7, the full variable domain reads KAGVTQTPRYLIKTRGQQVTLSCSPISGHRSVSWYQQTPGQGLQFLFEYFSETQRNKGNFPGRFSGRQFSNSRSEMNVSTLELGDSALYLCASSRDRTRGSYEQYFGPGTRLTVT.

The CDR3 loop is CAWSVGGTTEAFF. For the CDR3, the DNA is TGTGCCTGGAGTGTAGGGGGTACCACTGAAGCTTTCTTT. This chain links TRBV30 with TRBJ1-1; TRBD1 is a possible D gene (6 bases). V lost 0 bases to trimming and J lost 4 bases, with 9 bases between them. CDR3 length: 13 amino acids. Germline CDR1 is GTSNPN and CDR2 is SVGIG (reference sequence).

The sample holds one count of this clone. The CDR3 coding sequence is TGTGCCAGCAGCACCGGGACTACCACAGATACGCAGTATTTT. Residues: CASSTGTTTDTQYF. This chain joins TRBV6-2 or TRBV6-3 and TRBJ2-3; 7 positions match TRBD2. Germline-derived CDR1 and CDR2 are MNHEY and SVGEGT. The CDR3 is 14 residues long. Trimming at V came to 6 bases and at J to 2 bases, leaving 5 bases not matched to a gene.

The chain employs TRBV4-2 and TRBJ2-5; TRBD2 matches 8 bases. This CDR3 has 15 amino acids. In germline, CDR1 is LGHNA, CDR2 YNFKEQ. Unmatched junction bases numbered 7, after V lost 3 bases and J lost 4 bases. CDR3 loop: CASSQYAGGGETQYF. In DNA, the CDR3 is TGTGCCAGCAGCCAGTACGCGGGGGGCGGAGAGACCCAGTACTTC.

The rearrangement uses TRBV4-1 and TRBJ1-3; D uncertain. CDR1 and CDR2 from the germline V gene are MGHRA and YSYEKL. With 0 bases removed from V and 1 base from J, the gap between germline ends came to 16 bases. The CDR3 covers 18 residues. The CDR3 DNA is TGCGCCAGCAGCCAAGATAATCGGGTGGGAGGGTCTGGAAACACCATATATTTT. This encodes CASSQDNRVGGSGNTIYF.

The chain joins TRBV19 to TRBJ2-7; 7 nucleotides match TRBD2. This CDR3 has 15 residues. J lost 7 bases, V lost 3 bases, and 12 bases had no gene match. Germline V gene sequence: CDR1 LNHDA, CDR2 SQIVND (reference sequence). The CDR3 coding sequence is TGTGCCAGTAGTATCGGGGGGATGACAATTGTTGAGCAGTACTTC. It translates to CASSIGGMTIVEQYF.

This clone came up once. Other nucleotide sequences from this sample produce the same CDR3. This chain links TRBV5-1 with TRBJ2-5, with 12 bases lining up with TRBD2. Germline values: CDR1 SGHRS, CDR2 YFSETQ. With 1 base clipped from V and 5 bases from J, the junction kept 3 bases outside the gene matches. This CDR3 spans 15 amino acids. CDR3 coding DNA: TGCGCCAGCAGCTTGACTAGCGGGAGGCAGGAGACCCAGTACTTC. Its protein is CASSLTSGRQETQYF. The full variable domain, rest sourced from reference TRBV5-1 and TRBJ2-5, is KAGVTQTPRYLIKTRGQQVTLSCSPISGHRSVSWYQQTPGQGLQFLFEYFSETQRNKGNFPGRFSGRQFSNSRSEMNVSTLELGDSALYLCASSLTSGRQETQYFGPGTRLLVL.

The chain recombines TRBV7-8 with TRBJ1-5, with 8 bases that match TRBD1. The V and J ends lost 4 bases and 5 bases, in that order; junction bases with no gene match: 16. Germline V gene data show CDR1 as SGHVS and CDR2 as FQNEAQ. The CDR3 is 18 amino acids. CDR3 region: CASSSSPTGTGVDQPQHF. The CDR3 DNA follows: TGTGCCAGCAGCTCCTCCCCCACCGGGACAGGAGTCGATCAGCCCCAGCATTTT. Full variable domain (outside the CDR3, taken from reference TRBV7-8 and TRBJ1-5): GAGVSQSPRYKVAKRGQDVALRCDPISGHVSLFWYQQALGQGPEFLTYFQNEAQLDKSGLPSDRFFAERPEGSVSTLKIQRTQQEDSAVYLCASSSSPTGTGVDQPQHFGDGTRLSIL.

This clone was detected only once. J is TRBJ1-1 and V is TRBV11-3; 8 bases line up with TRBD1. Germline CDR1 SGHNT, CDR2 YENEEA. CDR3 length: 13 residues. J lost 5 bases, V lost 5 bases, and 4 bases had no gene match. CDR3 amino acids: CASSAQGETEAFF. Here the CDR3 DNA reads TGTGCCAGCAGCGCACAGGGGGAGACTGAAGCTTTCTTT.

This clone has just one count. The chain employs TRBV7-2 and TRBJ2-1, with D possibly matching TRBD1 (6 bases). Germline lookup yields CDR1 SGHTA and CDR2 FQGNSA. The CDR3 is 14 amino acids. The V gene lost 5 bases and the J gene lost 9 bases, with 17 bases spanning the gap. The CDR3, as DNA: TGTGCCAGCAGCCTCAGGACAAACAGGGTTGAGCAGTTCTTC. Its protein product is CASSLRTNRVEQFF.

CDR3 amino acids: CATSRVGTGGNQPQHF. CDR3 sequence (DNA): TGTGCCACCAGCAGAGTCGGGACAGGAGGAAATCAGCCCCAGCATTTT. The chain recombines TRBV15 with TRBJ1-5; 8 positions match TRBD1. V was clipped by 1 base and J by 4 bases; unmatched bases: 6. Germline CDR1 is LNHNV and CDR2 is YYDKDF (reference sequence). CDR3 length equals 16 residues.

The V gene is TRBV7-9, the J gene TRBJ2-7, with 8 bases lining up with TRBD2. The CDR3 spans 15 residues. CDR1 SEHNR and CDR2 FQNEAQ come from the germline V gene (reference sequence). V shed 5 bases and J 12 bases; nucleotides not matched to a gene: 18. CDR3 sequence reads: CASSRQGLGETVAYF. DNA for the CDR3: TGTGCCAGCAGCCGTCAGGGACTAGGGGAAACGGTAGCGTACTTC.

This clone was counted only a few times. The rearrangement links TRBV2 to TRBJ1-2; D may be TRBD1 (5 bases). This CDR3 spans 14 amino acids. The ends were cut back, 4 bases at V and 4 bases at J, with 13 bases in the middle. CDR1 and CDR2 (germline): SNHLY, FYNNEI. Here the CDR3 DNA reads TGTGCCAGCAGTGGGGCAGGGCGGACCTATGGCTACACCTTC. This encodes CASSGAGRTYGYTF.